A single T cell receptor (beta chain) is shown here with its context. The antigen is unknown. CDR3 length equals 13 residues. Germline CDR1 MGHRA, CDR2 YSYEKL. Trimming pared 1 base from V and 13 bases from J, leaving 14 bases between. TCRdb reprocessed the reads with MiXCR, giving one entry per CDR3 protein. Of approximately 500,000 distinct CDR3 sequences detected, 15% to 20% appear once; the ten largest clones hold 24%. This specimen belongs to a study of T cell repertoires in cytomegalovirus infection. In the study overall: CMV infection and matching HLA type were both indicated by public TCR beta signatures.

Broader study findings: Accumulated public TCR beta family frequency recognized individuals carrying CMV together with the relevant HLA. HLA-C-restricted CMV clonotypes gave the most frequent clonotype in two of eight donors.

The chain carries TRBV4-1 and TRBJ2-1; D is unclear. The sequence came from a human donor in good health (CMV status not recorded). Some clones in this sample may be carry-over from other donors' samples. Specimen: CD8+ T cells from PBMCs. CDR3 DNA sequence: TGCGCCAGCAGCCAAGGTGAGGTCTTGGATCAGTTCTTC. Its translation: CASSQGEVLDQFF.